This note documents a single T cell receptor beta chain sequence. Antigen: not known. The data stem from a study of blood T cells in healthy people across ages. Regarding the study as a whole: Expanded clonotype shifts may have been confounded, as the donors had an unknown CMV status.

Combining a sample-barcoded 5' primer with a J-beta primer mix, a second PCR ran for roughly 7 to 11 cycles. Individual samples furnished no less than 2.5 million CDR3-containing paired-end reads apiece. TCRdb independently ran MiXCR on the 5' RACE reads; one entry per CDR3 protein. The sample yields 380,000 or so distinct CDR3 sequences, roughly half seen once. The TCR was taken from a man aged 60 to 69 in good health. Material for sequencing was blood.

CDR3: CASSLVASSNEQFF. CDR3 in DNA: TGCGCCAGCAGCTTGGTCGCTAGCAGCAATGAGCAGTTCTTC. The rearrangement uses TRBV5-1 and TRBJ2-1, with D possibly being TRBD2 (5 bases). With 0 bases removed from V and 6 bases from J, the gap between germline ends came to 10 bases. This CDR3 comprises 14 residues. CDR1 is SGHRS, CDR2 YFSETQ, per germline.